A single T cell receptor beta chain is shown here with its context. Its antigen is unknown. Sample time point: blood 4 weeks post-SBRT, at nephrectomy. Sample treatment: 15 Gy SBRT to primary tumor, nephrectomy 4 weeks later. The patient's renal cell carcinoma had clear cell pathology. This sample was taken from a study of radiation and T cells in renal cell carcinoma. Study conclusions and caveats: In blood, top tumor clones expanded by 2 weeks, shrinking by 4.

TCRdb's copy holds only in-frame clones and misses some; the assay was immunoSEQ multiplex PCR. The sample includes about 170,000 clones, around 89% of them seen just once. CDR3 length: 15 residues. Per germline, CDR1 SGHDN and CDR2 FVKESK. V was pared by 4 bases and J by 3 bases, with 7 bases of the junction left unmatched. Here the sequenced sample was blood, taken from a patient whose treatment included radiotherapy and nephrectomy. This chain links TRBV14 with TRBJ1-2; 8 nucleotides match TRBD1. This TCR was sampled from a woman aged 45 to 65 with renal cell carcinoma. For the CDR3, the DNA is TGTGCCAGCAGCCGGGGACAGGCCCGTCACTATGGCTACACCTTC. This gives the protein CASSRGQARHYGYTF. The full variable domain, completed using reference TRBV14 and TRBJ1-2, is EAGVTQFPSHSVIEKGQTVTLRCDPISGHDNLYWYRRVMGKEIKFLLHFVKESKQDESGMPNNRFLAERTGGTYSTLKVQPAELEDSGVYFCASSRGQARHYGYTFGSGTRLTVV.